Listed here are 22 T cell receptor beta chains from one sample, sequenced in a study of T cell changes during pregnancy in multiple sclerosis. Sequencing used immunoSEQ multiplex PCR; TCRdb keeps in-frame clones, though not all of them. The table records approximately 130,000 clones, roughly 97% of them present only once. Sequenced here: peripheral blood, sampled after pregnancy. The receptor source for this set is a female donor with multiple sclerosis, enrolled in a pregnancy study.

The chain is built from TRBV7-2 and TRBJ2-3; possible D gene TRBD1, 6 bases. The ends were cut back, 3 bases at V and 5 bases at J, with 6 bases in the middle. CDR3 length: 12 residues. Germline loops: CDR1 SGHTA, CDR2 FQGNSA. CDR3 amino acids: CASSFRGDTQYF. For the CDR3, the DNA is TGTGCCAGCAGCTTCAGGGGAGATACGCAGTATTTT.

The gene calls are TRBV28 and TRBJ1-5, with 7 bases fitting TRBD1. V lost 6 bases and J lost 9; bases outside the gene matches: 17. Germline V gives CDR1 MDHEN, CDR2 SYDVKM. This CDR3 spans 16 amino acids. Written as DNA, the CDR3 is TGTGCCAGCAGAAAAACACCGGGACAGCTAGTTAGGCCCCAGCATTTT. This translates into CASRKTPGQLVRPQHF.

The rearrangement uses TRBV27 and TRBJ1-1; 7 bases match TRBD1. The CDR3 is 13 amino acids. With V trimmed by 3 bases and J by 4 bases, 2 bases remained unmatched. Germline V lookup: CDR1 MNHEY, CDR2 SMNVEV (reference sequence). CDR3 nucleotides: TGTGCCAGCAGTTTTGGACAGGCCACTGAAGCTTTCTTT. It codes for CASSFGQATEAFF.

The chain is built from TRBV2 and TRBJ2-3; TRBD2 matches at 10 bases. The J segment lost 8 bases and the V segment lost 6 bases, leaving 11 bases of the junction unmatched. This CDR3 is 15 amino acids long. In germline, CDR1 is SNHLY, CDR2 FYNNEI. CDR3 bases: TGTGCCAGCAGCGAAAGGTCTAGCGGGAGAGGTACGCAGTATTTT. It specifies CASSERSSGRGTQYF.

This chain links TRBV5-1 with TRBJ2-7, with 7 bases identical to TRBD1. V was pared by 1 base and J by 0 bases, with 10 bases of the junction left unmatched. Germline V gene data show CDR1 as SGHRS and CDR2 as YFSETQ. The CDR3 has 17 residues. CDR3 nucleotides: TGCGCCAGCAGCTTGTCGCCTGGGACAGTGAGCTCCTACGAGCAGTACTTC. This gives the protein CASSLSPGTVSSYEQYF.

The chain has TRBV7-2 and TRBJ2-7; 7 bases match TRBD2. Germline values: CDR1 SGHTA, CDR2 FQGNSA. V lost 8 bases and J lost 3; bases outside the gene matches: 4. This CDR3 comprises 12 residues. DNA of the CDR3: TGTGCCAGCCGGTCGGGGGGCTACGAGCAGTACTTC. Encoded protein: CASRSGGYEQYF. The full variable domain, its missing parts supplied by reference TRBV7-2 and TRBJ2-7, is GAGVSQSPSNKVTEKGKDVELRCDPISGHTALYWYRQSLGQGLEFLIYFQGNSAPDKSGLPSDRFSAERTGGSVSTLTIQRTQQEDSAVYLCASRSGGYEQYFGPGTRLTVT.

This clone appeared once. This chain links TRBV7-3 with TRBJ2-1, with D possibly matching TRBD2 (5 bases). Deletions cut 2 bases from V and 5 bases from J, with 7 bases between. The V gene's germline CDR1 is SGHTA and CDR2 FQGTGA. There are 13 residues in the CDR3. The CDR3 DNA sequence: TGTGCCAGCAGCTTACTAGCCCACAATGAGCAGTTCTTC. Translation gives CASSLLAHNEQFF. Together with reference TRBV7-3 and TRBJ2-1, the CDR3 gives the full variable domain: GAGVSQTPSNKVTEKGKYVELRCDPISGHTALYWYRQSLGQGPEFLIYFQGTGAADDSGLPNDRFFAVRPEGSVSTLKIQRTERGDSAVYLCASSLLAHNEQFFGPGTRLTVL.

The chain recombines TRBV19 with TRBJ1-1; 8 bases are shared with TRBD1. J gave up 3 bases and V 6 bases, and 9 bases lay outside the gene matches. CDR1 and CDR2 (germline): LNHDA, SQIVND (reference sequence). This CDR3 contains 15 residues. CDR3 region: CASRITGGTHTEAFF. The CDR3 nucleotides are TGTGCCAGTAGGATTACAGGGGGGACTCACACTGAAGCTTTCTTT.

V is TRBV30 and J is TRBJ2-2; maybe TRBD2 (6 bases). V lost 4 bases, J lost 5 bases, and 14 bases lay in between. The V gene's germline CDR1 is GTSNPN and CDR2 SVGIG (reference sequence). This CDR3 comprises 14 residues. The CDR3 here is CAWIPGLLTGELFF. The DNA for the CDR3 is TGTGCCTGGATCCCGGGACTCCTAACCGGGGAGCTGTTTTTT.

V and J are TRBV27 and TRBJ1-1; TRBD1 might be the D (5 bases). V lost 3 bases and J lost 0, with 14 bases in between. The CDR3 extends over 16 amino acids. Per germline, CDR1 MNHEY and CDR2 SMNVEV (reference sequence). CDR3 region: CASSFEGRTMNTEAFF. For the CDR3, the DNA is TGTGCCAGCAGTTTCGAGGGACGGACTATGAACACTGAAGCTTTCTTT.

The chain has TRBV4-2 and TRBJ2-1, with no clear D. Per the germline V gene, CDR1 is LGHNA and CDR2 is YNFKEQ. The V end was cut by 1 base, the J end by 3 bases, with 13 bases between. This CDR3 region has 16 residues. The CDR3 loop reads CASSQASGLGYNEQFF. The CDR3 DNA reads TGTGCCAGCAGCCAAGCGTCGGGTTTGGGCTACAATGAGCAGTTCTTC.

V and J are TRBV19 and TRBJ2-3; 8 bases agree with TRBD2. CDR3 length: 14 amino acids. Germline values: CDR1 LNHDA, CDR2 SQIVND (reference sequence). Germline trimming cut 4 bases from V and 2 bases from J; bases unmatched to any gene: 2. DNA for the CDR3: TGTGCCAGTAGTACGCGGGAGGTCACAGATACGCAGTATTTT. Its translation is CASSTREVTDTQYF.

The rearrangement links TRBV30 to TRBJ1-1; tentative D call: TRBD1 (6 bases). Germline values: CDR1 GTSNPN, CDR2 SVGIG (reference sequence). V lost 3 bases to trimming and J lost 4 bases, with 15 bases between them. This CDR3 region has 14 residues. The CDR3: CAWREKQGFTEAFF. The CDR3 region has the DNA TGTGCCTGGAGAGAAAAACAGGGTTTCACTGAAGCTTTCTTT.

For this clone: The same CDR3 also results from other DNA sequences found in this sample. The CDR3 DNA reads TGTGCCAGCAGCTTACTAGGAGGCGCAGATACGCAGTATTTT. Translation: CASSLLGGADTQYF. The chain couples TRBV7-2 to TRBJ2-3, with D tentatively TRBD2 (5 bases). The germline V and J ends were trimmed by 2 bases and 4 bases, with 10 bases remaining between them. Germline V gene data show CDR1 as SGHTA and CDR2 as FQGNSA. The CDR3 is 14 amino acids.

The gene calls are TRBV4-2 and TRBJ2-7; perhaps TRBD2 as D (6 bases). The germline gives CDR1 LGHNA, CDR2 YNFKEQ. Trimming cost V 0 bases and J 2 bases, with 11 bases left between them. CDR3 size: 15 residues. CDR3 sequence: CASSQDPGSPYEQYF. In DNA form, the CDR3 reads TGTGCCAGCAGCCAAGATCCCGGGAGTCCCTACGAGCAGTACTTC.

Here the CDR3 DNA reads TGCGCCAGCAGCCCAGAAGGGCAGGGGGCGACGAATGAAAAACTGTTTTTT. This gives the protein CASSPEGQGATNEKLFF. This chain connects TRBV4-1 to TRBJ1-4; TRBD1 matches at 8 bases. The CDR3 runs 17 residues. Germline CDR1 and CDR2: MGHRA and YSYEKL. V gave up 4 bases and J gave up 5 bases; unmatched junction bases: 12.

This rearrangement joins TRBV6-5 to TRBJ2-7, with 11 bases aligning to TRBD2. The CDR3 is 15 amino acids. Germline CDR1 MNHEY, CDR2 SVGAGI. V lost 4 bases and J lost 5; bases outside the gene matches: 7. CDR3 residues: CASSSLAGGHHEQYF. CDR3 bases: TGTGCCAGCAGTTCCCTAGCGGGAGGTCACCACGAGCAGTACTTC.

The chain couples TRBV4-3 to TRBJ1-6, with D uncertain. Trimming stripped 1 base from V and 10 bases from J, with 11 bases between. The CDR3 runs 14 residues. Looked up from germline, CDR1 is LGHNA and CDR2 is YSLEER. CDR3 protein: CASSQALGESPLHF. CDR3 in DNA: TGCGCCAGCAGCCAAGCCCTTGGAGAATCACCCCTCCACTTT.

The chain is built from TRBV11-3 and TRBJ2-5, with 8 positions matching TRBD1. Germline V gives CDR1 SGHNT, CDR2 YENEEA. The CDR3 consists of 15 residues. With V trimmed by 5 bases and J by 6 bases, 11 bases remained unmatched. The CDR3 is CASSPGQGARQTQYF. CDR3 coding DNA: TGTGCCAGCAGCCCTGGGCAGGGGGCTCGGCAGACCCAGTACTTC.

V is TRBV6-5 and J is TRBJ2-1; 8 bases agree with TRBD2. V lost 7 bases, J lost 2 bases, and 4 bases stayed unmatched. CDR3 size: 14 residues. In germline, CDR1 is MNHEY, CDR2 SVGAGI. The CDR3 sequence is CASNSGAAYNEQFF. For the CDR3, the DNA is TGTGCCAGCAATAGCGGGGCCGCCTACAATGAGCAGTTCTTC.

The chain recombines TRBV5-1 with TRBJ1-2; 7 bases fit TRBD1. This CDR3 region has 16 residues. The ends lost 3 bases at V and 4 bases at J; junction bases unmatched: 12. Germline CDR1 reads SGHRS; CDR2 reads YFSETQ. The CDR3 DNA follows: TGCGCCAGCAGCTCCCACAGGGGTCCCCCTGGCTATGGCTACACCTTC. Residues: CASSSHRGPPGYGYTF. Complete variable domain (other parts from reference TRBV5-1 and TRBJ1-2): KAGVTQTPRYLIKTRGQQVTLSCSPISGHRSVSWYQQTPGQGLQFLFEYFSETQRNKGNFPGRFSGRQFSNSRSEMNVSTLELGDSALYLCASSSHRGPPGYGYTFGSGTRLTVV.

This chain connects TRBV5-1 to TRBJ1-6; maybe TRBD1 (6 bases). The V end lost 1 base, the J end lost 7 bases, and 12 bases lay between the germline ends. CDR3 length: 15 residues. Looked up from germline, CDR1 is SGHRS and CDR2 is YFSETQ. This chain's CDR3 is CASSLTGTTNSPLHF. The CDR3 nucleotides read TGCGCCAGCAGCTTGACCGGGACAACCAATTCACCCCTCCACTTT. Full variable domain (rest looked up from reference TRBV5-1 and TRBJ1-6): KAGVTQTPRYLIKTRGQQVTLSCSPISGHRSVSWYQQTPGQGLQFLFEYFSETQRNKGNFPGRFSGRQFSNSRSEMNVSTLELGDSALYLCASSLTGTTNSPLHFGNGTRLTVT.